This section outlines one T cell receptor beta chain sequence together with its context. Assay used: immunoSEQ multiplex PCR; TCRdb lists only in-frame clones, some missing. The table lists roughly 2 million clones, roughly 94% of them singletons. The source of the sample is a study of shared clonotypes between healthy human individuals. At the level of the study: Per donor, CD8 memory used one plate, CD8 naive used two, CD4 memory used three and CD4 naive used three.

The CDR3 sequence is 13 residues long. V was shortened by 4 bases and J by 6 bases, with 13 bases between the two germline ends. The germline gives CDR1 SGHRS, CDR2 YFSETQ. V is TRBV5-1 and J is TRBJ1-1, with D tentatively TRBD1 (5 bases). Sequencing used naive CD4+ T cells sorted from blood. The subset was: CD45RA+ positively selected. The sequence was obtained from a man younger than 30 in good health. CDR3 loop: CASSPRGGSEAFF. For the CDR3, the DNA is TGCGCCAGCAGCCCGAGGGGAGGATCTGAAGCTTTCTTT.